Sequencing of this T cell receptor (beta chain) was carried out in a study of cytomegalovirus exposure and HLA in healthy donors. The donors were part of the validation cohort of 100 to 150 subjects. That cohort was separate from the first cohort, which comprised about 670 subjects. CDR1 MNHEY and CDR2 SVGAGI come from the germline V gene. The CDR3 runs to 15 residues. V was clipped by 7 bases and J by 6 bases; unmatched bases: 12. Clones were sequenced by immunoSEQ multiplex PCR, and TCRdb holds only the in-frame ones, with some missing. Among around 60,000 clones listed, about 96% were seen once. The receptor's source is a woman between 18 and 30 years old in good health and CMV-seronegative. The sequenced material came from PBMCs. The genes are TRBV6-5 and TRBJ2-7, with 10 bases aligning to TRBD2. The DNA of the CDR3 is TGTGCCAGCACACCAAGACTAGCGGGCCCCCGCGAGCAGTACTTC. Protein product: CASTPRLAGPREQYF.